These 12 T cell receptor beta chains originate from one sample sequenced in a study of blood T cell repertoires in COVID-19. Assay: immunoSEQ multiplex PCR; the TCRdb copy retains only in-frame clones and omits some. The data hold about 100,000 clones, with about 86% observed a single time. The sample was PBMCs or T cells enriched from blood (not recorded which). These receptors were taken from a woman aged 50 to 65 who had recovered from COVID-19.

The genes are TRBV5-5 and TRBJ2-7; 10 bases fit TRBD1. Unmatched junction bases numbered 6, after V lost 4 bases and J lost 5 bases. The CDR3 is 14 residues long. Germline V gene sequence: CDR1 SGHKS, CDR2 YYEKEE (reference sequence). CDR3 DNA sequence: TGTGCCAGCAGCACAGACAGGGGGCTAAACGAGCAGTACTTC. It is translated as CASSTDRGLNEQYF.

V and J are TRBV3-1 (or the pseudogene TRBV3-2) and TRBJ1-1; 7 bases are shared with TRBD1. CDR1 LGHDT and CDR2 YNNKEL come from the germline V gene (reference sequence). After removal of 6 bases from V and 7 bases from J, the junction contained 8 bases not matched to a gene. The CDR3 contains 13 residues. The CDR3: CASSRRQGSEAFF. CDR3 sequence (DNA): TGTGCCAGCAGTCGGCGACAGGGCAGTGAAGCTTTCTTT.

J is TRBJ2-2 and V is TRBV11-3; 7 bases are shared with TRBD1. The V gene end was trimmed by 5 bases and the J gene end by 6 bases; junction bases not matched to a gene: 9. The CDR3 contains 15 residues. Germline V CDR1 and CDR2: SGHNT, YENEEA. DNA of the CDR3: TGTGCCAGCAGCCATAGTGAGGGGGCGGCCGGGGAGCTGTTTTTT. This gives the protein CASSHSEGAAGELFF.

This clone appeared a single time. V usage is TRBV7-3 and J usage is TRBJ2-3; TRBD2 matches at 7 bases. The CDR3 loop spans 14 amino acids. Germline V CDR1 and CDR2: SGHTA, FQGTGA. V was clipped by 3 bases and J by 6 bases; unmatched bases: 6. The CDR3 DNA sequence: TGTGCCAGCAGCTTCGGGACGCGGGGGGATACGCAGTATTTT. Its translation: CASSFGTRGDTQYF.

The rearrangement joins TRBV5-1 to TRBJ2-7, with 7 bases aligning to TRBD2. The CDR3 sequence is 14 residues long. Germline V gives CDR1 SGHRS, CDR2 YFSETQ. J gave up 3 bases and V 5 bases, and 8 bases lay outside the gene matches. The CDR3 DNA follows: TGCGCCAGCAGTGCGGCTAGCGGATACTACGAGCAGTACTTC. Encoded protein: CASSAASGYYEQYF.

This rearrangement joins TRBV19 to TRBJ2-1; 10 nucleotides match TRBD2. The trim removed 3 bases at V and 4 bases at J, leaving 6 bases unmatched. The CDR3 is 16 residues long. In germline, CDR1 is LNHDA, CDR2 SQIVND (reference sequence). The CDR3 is CASSMPRTSGYNEQFF. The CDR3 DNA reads TGTGCCAGTAGTATGCCCCGGACTAGCGGTTACAATGAGCAGTTCTTC. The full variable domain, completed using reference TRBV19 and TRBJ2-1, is DGGITQSPKYLFRKEGQNVTLSCEQNLNHDAMYWYRQDPGQGLRLIYYSQIVNDFQKGDIAEGYSVSREKKESFPLTVTSAQKNPTAFYLCASSMPRTSGYNEQFFGPGTRLTVL.

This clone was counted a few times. The CDR3 sequence: CSVVEQFYEQYF. CDR3 DNA: TGCAGCGTTGTGGAGCAGTTCTACGAGCAGTACTTC. The rearrangement joins TRBV29-1 to TRBJ2-7, with D uncertain. Germline CDR1 reads SQVTM; CDR2 reads ANQGSEA. The CDR3 loop spans 12 amino acids. V lost 4 bases to trimming and J lost 3 bases, with 10 bases between them.

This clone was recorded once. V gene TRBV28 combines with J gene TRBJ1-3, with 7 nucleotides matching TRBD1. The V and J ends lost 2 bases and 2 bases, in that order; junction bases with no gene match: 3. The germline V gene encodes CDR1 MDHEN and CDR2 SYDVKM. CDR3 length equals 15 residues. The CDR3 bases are TGTGCCAGCAGTTTAGAGGGGGCGGCTGGAAACACCATATATTTT. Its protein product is CASSLEGAAGNTIYF.

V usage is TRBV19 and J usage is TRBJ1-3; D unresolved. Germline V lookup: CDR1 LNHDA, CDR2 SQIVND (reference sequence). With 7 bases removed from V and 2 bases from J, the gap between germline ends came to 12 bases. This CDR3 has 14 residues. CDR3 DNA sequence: TGTGCCAGTACCCAGTTTTTCGCTGGAAACACCATATATTTT. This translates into CASTQFFAGNTIYF.

This CDR3 is CASSLGLNRDYGYTF. The DNA for the CDR3 is TGTGCCAGCAGCTTAGGCTTGAACAGAGACTATGGCTACACCTTC. This chain connects TRBV5-4 to TRBJ1-2; D is unresolved. The V gene's germline CDR1 is SGHNT and CDR2 YYREEE (reference sequence). CDR3 length equals 15 residues. Trimming took 2 bases from V and 3 from J, leaving 14 bases between them.

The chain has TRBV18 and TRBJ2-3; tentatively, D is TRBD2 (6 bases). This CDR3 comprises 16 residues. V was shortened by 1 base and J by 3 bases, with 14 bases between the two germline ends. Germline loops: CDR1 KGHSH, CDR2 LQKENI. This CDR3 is CASSPLRRGSTDTQYF. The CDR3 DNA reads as TGTGCCAGCTCACCACTTAGGCGGGGATCTACAGATACGCAGTATTTT. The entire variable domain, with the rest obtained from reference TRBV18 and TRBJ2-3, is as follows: NAGVMQNPRHLVRRRGQEARLRCSPMKGHSHVYWYRQLPEEGLKFMVYLQKENIIDESGMPKERFSAEFPKEGPSILRIQQVVRGDSAAYFCASSPLRRGSTDTQYFGPGTRLTVL.

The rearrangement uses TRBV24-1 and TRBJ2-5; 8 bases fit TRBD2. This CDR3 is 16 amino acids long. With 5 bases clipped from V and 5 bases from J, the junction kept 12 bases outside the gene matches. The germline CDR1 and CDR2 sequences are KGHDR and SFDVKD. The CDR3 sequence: CATSAGGNVYGETQYF. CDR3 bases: TGTGCCACCAGTGCGGGAGGGAATGTGTATGGGGAGACCCAGTACTTC.